The clone carrying this T cell receptor beta chain was detected a few times. The sample comes from a study of blood T cells in healthy people across ages. Germline V gene sequence: CDR1 SEHNR, CDR2 FQNEAQ (reference sequence). This CDR3 has 15 residues. V dropped 2 bases and J dropped 1 base, with 9 bases sitting between them. A second PCR of 7 to 11 cycles used a sample-barcoded 5' primer and a J-beta primer mix. MiXCR, applied by TCRdb to the 5' RACE reads, yields one record per CDR3 protein. The sample holds more than 450,000 distinct CDR3 sequences, roughly a quarter seen once. Aged about 6 to 95, donors were systemically healthy Caucasians from Russia. The same data also contributed to another study, on T cells of mothers and their children.

The chain recombines TRBV7-9 with TRBJ1-3; D is unresolved. Material for sequencing was blood. This TCR derives from a boy between 2 and 15 years old in good health. The CDR3 reads CASSLIPASGNTIYF. The DNA for the CDR3 is TGTGCCAGCAGCTTAATACCAGCTTCTGGAAACACCATATATTTT.